Following are 23 T cell receptor beta chains from one sample sequenced in a study of blood T cell repertoires in COVID-19. Sequencing used immunoSEQ multiplex PCR; TCRdb keeps in-frame clones, though not all of them. The profile covers 90,000 to 100,000 clones, with 84% appearing a single time and just under 2% taken by the ten largest. The specimen sequenced was peripheral blood. The receptors stem from a man aged 65 to 85 with active or convalescent COVID-19.

The chain joins TRBV30 to TRBJ2-7; 7 bases agree with TRBD1. CDR1 and CDR2 from the germline V gene are GTSNPN and SVGIG (reference sequence). CDR3 length: 15 amino acids. V dropped 0 bases and J dropped 3; count of bases not matched to a gene: 8. The CDR3 coding sequence is TGTGCCTGGAGTGTAAAGGGTGGGACAGTCTACGAGCAGTACTTC. Translated, it gives CAWSVKGGTVYEQYF.

This clone was recorded once. Here the CDR3 DNA reads TGCGCCAGCAGCCAGACAGGGGATCCGTACGAGCAGTACTTC. This encodes CASSQTGDPYEQYF. The V call is TRBV4-1, the J call TRBJ2-7; TRBD1 aligns across 8 bases. J was trimmed by 4 bases and V by 3 bases; bases with no gene match: 5. Germline V gene sequence: CDR1 MGHRA, CDR2 YSYEKL. The CDR3 is 14 residues long.

The V call is TRBV6-6, the J call TRBJ1-2, with 7 bases identical to TRBD1. The trim removed 6 bases at V and 4 bases at J, leaving 8 bases unmatched. This CDR3 has 14 residues. Per germline, CDR1 MNHNY and CDR2 SVGAGI (reference sequence). The CDR3 reads CASSQTGWGYGYTF. The CDR3 bases are TGTGCCAGCAGCCAGACAGGGTGGGGCTATGGCTACACCTTC.

This clone showed up just a few times. This rearrangement joins TRBV30 to TRBJ1-1; TRBD1 matches 10 bases. This CDR3 region has 15 residues. V lost 0 bases to trimming and J lost 6 bases; unmatched junction nucleotides: 7. Germline lookup yields CDR1 GTSNPN and CDR2 SVGIG (reference sequence). The CDR3 loop reads CAWSVVGQGVSEAFF. CDR3 nucleotides: TGTGCCTGGAGTGTAGTAGGACAGGGGGTGTCTGAAGCTTTCTTT.

This sequence joins TRBV20-1 and TRBJ1-1; no clear D. The CDR3 has 12 residues. Trimming took 3 bases from V and 0 from J, leaving 5 bases between them. CDR1 is DFQATT, CDR2 SNEGSKA, per germline (reference sequence). CDR3 loop: CSASGVNTEAFF. Written as DNA, the CDR3 is TGCAGTGCTAGTGGAGTGAACACTGAAGCTTTCTTT.

The rearrangement links TRBV19 to TRBJ1-3; tentatively, D is TRBD1 (6 bases). Trimming removed 4 bases from V and 0 bases from J, with 10 bases in between. Germline CDR1 is LNHDA and CDR2 is SQIVND (reference sequence). The CDR3 has 15 amino acids. Here the CDR3 reads CASSTRTVSGNTIYF. The DNA of the CDR3 is TGTGCCAGTAGTACGCGGACAGTCTCTGGAAACACCATATATTTT.

This clone appeared once. The chain joins TRBV2 to TRBJ1-1, with D possibly TRBD1 on 6 matching bases. The germline V gene encodes CDR1 SNHLY and CDR2 FYNNEI. The CDR3 has 14 residues. Between the trimmed V and J ends, which lost 5 bases and 4 bases, there was a span of 14 bases. The DNA of the CDR3 is TGTGCCAGCAGTACATCCAGGGGTGGCACTGAAGCTTTCTTT. Its translation is CASSTSRGGTEAFF.

As concerns this clone: Other DNA sequences of this sample code for an identical CDR3. The gene calls are TRBV6-5 and TRBJ2-7; 8 positions agree with TRBD1. V lost 0 bases to trimming and J lost 3 bases; unmatched junction nucleotides: 4. The V gene's germline CDR1 is MNHEY and CDR2 SVGAGI. CDR3 length: 15 residues. In DNA form, the CDR3 reads TGTGCCAGCAGTTACTCCGGGACAGGTGGCTACGAGCAGTACTTC. It specifies CASSYSGTGGYEQYF.

The CDR3 loop is CASGTSWNTGELFF. The DNA for the CDR3 is TGTGCCAGCGGGACATCTTGGAACACCGGGGAGCTGTTTTTT. The rearrangement links TRBV6-5 to TRBJ2-2; weak D call: TRBD1 (6 bases). The V end was cut by 8 bases, the J end by 1 base, with 11 bases between. The CDR3 is 14 residues long. The germline CDR1 and CDR2 sequences are MNHEY and SVGAGI.

The chain recombines TRBV24-1 with TRBJ2-1, with a weak D call TRBD2 (6 bases). This CDR3 has 13 residues. Looked up from germline, CDR1 is KGHDR and CDR2 is SFDVKD. V was cut by 7 bases and J by 6 bases, with 12 bases left in between. The CDR3 DNA reads as TGTGCCACCAGCAAGCCGGGAGCCAATGAGCAGTTCTTC. Its protein is CATSKPGANEQFF.

The chain employs TRBV6-2 or TRBV6-3 and TRBJ2-3, with D maybe TRBD2 (6 bases). Germline V gives CDR1 MNHEY, CDR2 SVGEGT. The CDR3 extends over 16 amino acids. The V gene lost 4 bases and the J gene lost 1 base, with 15 bases spanning the gap. DNA of the CDR3: TGTGCCAGCAGTTCCCCTCTGCGGGGTGGCACAGATACGCAGTATTTT. It translates to CASSSPLRGGTDTQYF.

The J gene is TRBJ1-2, the V gene TRBV20-1; D remains unclear. The CDR3 runs 10 residues. V lost 7 bases, J lost 2 bases, and 5 bases lay in between. From germline, CDR1 is DFQATT and CDR2 SNEGSKA (reference sequence). CDR3 coding DNA: TGCAGTGGGCAGAACTATGGCTACACCTTC. This codes for CSGQNYGYTF.

This chain connects TRBV10-3 to TRBJ2-7; TRBD2 aligns across 7 bases. Germline lookup yields CDR1 ENHRY and CDR2 SYGVKD. V lost 0 bases to trimming and J lost 2 bases; unmatched junction nucleotides: 4. The CDR3 covers 15 residues. CDR3 nucleotides: TGTGCCATCAGTGAGTCGGGGGGGGGACCCTACGAGCAGTACTTC. Translation gives CAISESGGGPYEQYF.

CDR3: CAWMAGGSTEAFF. The CDR3 nucleotides read TGTGCCTGGATGGCGGGGGGGAGCACTGAAGCTTTCTTT. The rearrangement links TRBV30 to TRBJ1-1; maybe TRBD1 (5 bases). Trimming shortened V by 4 bases and J by 4 bases, and 13 bases separated the two germline ends. The CDR3 loop spans 13 amino acids. CDR1 is GTSNPN, CDR2 SVGIG, per germline (reference sequence).

The rearrangement joins TRBV19 to TRBJ1-4; D is possibly TRBD1 (5 bases). The CDR3 has 14 amino acids. Germline V gene sequence: CDR1 LNHDA, CDR2 SQIVND (reference sequence). Trimming took 4 bases from V and 4 from J, leaving 10 bases between them. This CDR3 reads CASSNGRDNEKLFF. In DNA, the CDR3 is TGTGCCAGTAGTAACGGCAGGGATAATGAAAAACTGTTTTTT.

This clone was recorded once. The CDR3: CASSLSPTSGVGETQYF. CDR3 DNA: TGTGCCAGCAGTTTATCACCCACTAGCGGGGTCGGAGAGACCCAGTACTTC. This chain connects TRBV27 to TRBJ2-5; 10 bases are a match to TRBD2. With V trimmed by 0 bases and J by 4 bases, 8 bases remained unmatched. The CDR3 length is 17 residues. CDR1 and CDR2 from the germline V gene are MNHEY and SMNVEV (reference sequence).

This clone turned up a few times. The gene calls are TRBV19 and TRBJ1-2; 8 bases match TRBD1. This CDR3 contains 14 residues. Losses at the gene ends were 4 bases for V and 4 bases for J; bases not matched to a gene: 5. In germline, CDR1 is LNHDA, CDR2 SQIVND (reference sequence). For the CDR3, the DNA is TGTGCCAGTAGTACGACAGGGGAATTCTATGGCTACACCTTC. This gives the protein CASSTTGEFYGYTF.

This clone is a singleton in its sample. The chain's CDR3 is CASRILGTTAYGYTF. The CDR3 region has the DNA TGTGCCAGCAGGATCTTAGGGACAACGGCATATGGCTACACCTTC. The genes are TRBV6-6 and TRBJ1-2; D possibly corresponds to TRBD1 (6 bases). Germline CDR1 MNHNY, CDR2 SVGAGI (reference sequence). This CDR3 is built from 15 residues. Deletions cut 6 bases from V and 5 bases from J, with 19 bases between.

This clone was observed once. The chain carries TRBV5-1 and TRBJ1-1; D gene ambiguous. From germline, CDR1 is SGHRS and CDR2 YFSETQ. The V end lost 0 bases, the J end lost 5 bases, and 14 bases lay between the germline ends. This CDR3 region has 15 residues. CDR3 DNA sequence: TGCGCCAGCAGCTTGGGGGCGGGGTGGAGGACTGAAGCTTTCTTT. Its translation: CASSLGAGWRTEAFF.

This clone was detected only once. This chain joins TRBV3-1 (or the pseudogene TRBV3-2) and TRBJ1-1; no firm D call. Trimming removed 4 bases at V and 0 bases at J, with 6 bases between. Germline values: CDR1 LGHDT, CDR2 YNNKEL (reference sequence). This CDR3 comprises 13 residues. The CDR3 DNA reads TGTGCCAGCAGCCGACTATTGAACACTGAAGCTTTCTTT. It codes for CASSRLLNTEAFF.

This chain links TRBV2 with TRBJ2-4, with 9 bases matching TRBD1. CDR1 SNHLY and CDR2 FYNNEI come from the germline V gene. J gave up 1 base and V 7 bases, and 8 bases lay outside the gene matches. The CDR3 has 16 amino acids. CDR3 DNA: TGTGCCAGCAACTCCGGGACAGGGAATGCCAAAAACATTCAGTACTTC. It encodes CASNSGTGNAKNIQYF. Full variable domain (remainder filled in from reference TRBV2 and TRBJ2-4): EPEVTQTPSHQVTQMGQEVILRCVPISNHLYFYWYRQILGQKVEFLVSFYNNEISEKSEIFDDQFSVERPDGSNFTLKIRSTKLEDSAMYFCASNSGTGNAKNIQYFGAGTRLSVL.

CDR3 amino acids: CASSSQTGSYEQYF. CDR3 sequence (DNA): TGCGCCAGCAGCTCACAGACAGGCTCCTACGAGCAGTACTTC. The V gene is TRBV5-1, the J gene TRBJ2-7, with D perhaps TRBD1 (6 bases). CDR3 length: 14 amino acids. V gave up 3 bases and J gave up 0 bases, with 10 bases separating them. CDR1 SGHRS and CDR2 YFSETQ come from the germline V gene.

This clone was counted only a few times. J is TRBJ1-1 and V is TRBV5-1; D unresolved. The V end lost 4 bases, the J end lost 1 base, and 17 bases lay between the germline ends. The CDR3 spans 16 residues. CDR1 is SGHRS, CDR2 YFSETQ, per germline. CDR3 sequence (DNA): TGCGCCAGCAGCCGGAGGCCCTCCGGAGAGAACACTGAAGCTTTCTTT. Translated: CASSRRPSGENTEAFF.